The 20 T cell receptor beta chains below were found in one sample sequenced in a study of Ad26.COV2.S vaccination and SARS-CoV-2 variants. Treatment meaning: 19 received Ad26.COV2.S at low or high dose, single or two shots; about five received placebo; per-sample allocation not given. The samples date from day 63 after the first vaccine or placebo injection. Assay: immunoSEQ multiplex PCR; the TCRdb copy retains only in-frame clones and omits some. The sample has hundreds of thousands of clones, around 86% seen once. This specimen was peripheral blood, taken in a trial of Ad26.COV2.S vaccine versus placebo. These receptors came from a person between 18 and 65 years old who received the Ad26.COV2.S COVID-19 vaccine or a placebo.

The chain couples TRBV30 to TRBJ1-1; 8 bases align to TRBD1. V dropped 7 bases and J dropped 5; count of bases not matched to a gene: 9. CDR3 length: 13 residues. Germline CDR1 GTSNPN, CDR2 SVGIG (reference sequence). This CDR3 is CASYRGSVTEAFF. The DNA of the CDR3 is TGTGCCTCTTACAGGGGGTCCGTAACTGAAGCTTTCTTT.

V and J are TRBV11-3 and TRBJ2-2; 11 nucleotides line up with TRBD1. CDR3 length: 15 residues. CDR1 is SGHNT and CDR2 is YENEEA in the germline V gene. Trimming took 5 bases from V and 5 from J; bases not matched to a gene: 4. The CDR3 sequence is CASSPGTGGTGELFF. CDR3 sequence (DNA): TGTGCCAGCAGCCCCGGGACAGGGGGGACCGGGGAGCTGTTTTTT.

The genes are TRBV6-5 and TRBJ1-1, with 7 bases fitting TRBD1. CDR3 size: 13 residues. V shed 6 bases, J shed 3 bases, and the junction held 4 bases outside the gene matches. The V gene's germline CDR1 is MNHEY and CDR2 SVGAGI. The CDR3 DNA sequence: TGTGCCAGCAGACTTGACAGGGACACTGAAGCTTTCTTT. It translates to CASRLDRDTEAFF.

This chain joins TRBV19 and TRBJ1-1; D is perhaps TRBD1 (5 bases). CDR3 size: 14 residues. CDR1 LNHDA and CDR2 SQIVND come from the germline V gene (reference sequence). V dropped 8 bases and J dropped 1 base, with 14 bases sitting between them. CDR3: CASRRQNANTEAFF. CDR3 in DNA: TGTGCCAGTCGACGACAGAATGCGAACACTGAAGCTTTCTTT.

This clone was picked up one time. The chain links TRBV11-3 to TRBJ1-1; D ambiguous. V lost 0 bases to trimming and J lost 10 bases, with 15 bases between them. The CDR3 is 14 residues long. Looked up from germline, CDR1 is SGHNT and CDR2 is YENEEA. CDR3 bases: TGTGCCAGCAGCTTAGATCGTGCGAACTGTCGAGCTTTCTTT. It is translated as CASSLDRANCRAFF.

J is TRBJ1-2 and V is TRBV5-1, with 9 bases aligning to TRBD1. Trimming took 2 bases from V and 7 from J; bases not matched to a gene: 3. In germline, CDR1 is SGHRS, CDR2 YFSETQ. The CDR3 contains 13 residues. The CDR3 DNA follows: TGCGCCAGCAGCTTAGGACAGGGGACTGGCTACACCTTC. It is translated as CASSLGQGTGYTF.

The chain is built from TRBV7-2 and TRBJ2-6; D may correspond to TRBD1 or TRBD2 (5 bases each). Deletions cut 1 base from V and 12 bases from J, with 13 bases between. Germline assignment: CDR1 SGHTA and CDR2 FQGNSA. CDR3 length equals 14 residues. CDR3 DNA sequence: TGTGCCAGCAGCTTAGTGGGGACCACCCCCGTCCTGACTTTC. As protein: CASSLVGTTPVLTF.

This clone was found a few times. The chain couples TRBV19 to TRBJ2-2, with TRBD1 as a possible D gene (7 bases). Trimming left V 5 bases short and J 5 bases short, with 12 bases between. CDR1 and CDR2 from the germline V gene are LNHDA and SQIVND (reference sequence). The CDR3 consists of 14 residues. The CDR3 sequence: CASSFQGGTGELFF. CDR3 sequence (DNA): TGTGCCAGTAGTTTTCAGGGGGGAACCGGGGAGCTGTTTTTT.

The V gene is TRBV7-8, the J gene TRBJ1-5; a possible D gene is TRBD1 (6 bases). CDR1 and CDR2 (germline): SGHVS, FQNEAQ. There are 16 residues in the CDR3. The V gene lost 0 bases and the J gene lost 3 bases, with 12 bases spanning the gap. CDR3: CASSLAWGADNQPQHF. Here the CDR3 DNA reads TGTGCCAGCAGCTTAGCGTGGGGGGCGGACAATCAGCCCCAGCATTTT.

V gene TRBV5-4 combines with J gene TRBJ2-3; the match to TRBD1 covers 8 bases. The CDR3 is 15 amino acids. From germline, CDR1 is SGHNT and CDR2 YYREEE (reference sequence). V gave up 5 bases and J gave up 1 base; unmatched junction bases: 6. The CDR3 protein is CASSPRTGRTDTQYF. CDR3 nucleotides: TGTGCCAGCAGTCCGAGGACAGGGCGCACAGATACGCAGTATTTT.

CDR3 in DNA: TGTGCCAGCAGTCCTTCGGACCGCGGGGCCCAGCATTTT. Its protein is CASSPSDRGAQHF. The chain is built from TRBV27 and TRBJ1-5; no definite D call. This CDR3 contains 13 residues. Between the trimmed V and J ends, which lost 5 bases and 11 bases, there was a span of 16 bases. From germline, CDR1 is MNHEY and CDR2 SMNVEV (reference sequence).

V is TRBV4-3 and J is TRBJ2-7, with 8 bases identical to TRBD2. The CDR3 extends over 16 amino acids. J lost 3 bases, V lost 2 bases, and 9 bases had no gene match. Germline loops: CDR1 LGHNA, CDR2 YSLEER. Here the CDR3 DNA reads TGCGCCAGCAGCCAATCCTACACTAGCGGTTACTACGAGCAGTACTTC. Translating gives CASSQSYTSGYYEQYF.

This chain links TRBV10-3 with TRBJ2-5; no definite D call. In germline, CDR1 is ENHRY, CDR2 SYGVKD. The ends were cut back, 8 bases at V and 5 bases at J, with 12 bases in the middle. CDR3 length equals 12 residues. CDR3 loop: CAIGSGKETQYF. DNA for the CDR3: TGTGCCATCGGCTCCGGAAAGGAGACCCAGTACTTC.

V is TRBV4-3 and J is TRBJ1-2, with 8 bases lining up with TRBD1. This CDR3 spans 17 amino acids. Trimming at V came to 0 bases and at J to 4 bases, leaving 10 bases not matched to a gene. Germline V gene sequence: CDR1 LGHNA, CDR2 YSLEER. DNA of the CDR3: TGCGCCAGCAGCCAAGAAAGGGGACAGGCGAATACCTATGGCTACACCTTC. Residues: CASSQERGQANTYGYTF.

The rearrangement uses TRBV27 and TRBJ2-5, with TRBD1 identical over 11 bases. The CDR3 length is 16 residues. From germline, CDR1 is MNHEY and CDR2 SMNVEV (reference sequence). Germline trimming cut 5 bases from V and 3 bases from J; bases unmatched to any gene: 8. CDR3 loop: CASSLLWTGGEETQYF. CDR3 coding DNA: TGTGCCAGCAGTCTACTTTGGACAGGGGGCGAAGAGACCCAGTACTTC.

The CDR3 spells CASSLGTWDEKLFF. The CDR3 DNA reads TGTGCCAGCAGCCTCGGGACTTGGGACGAAAAACTGTTTTTT. The genes are TRBV13 and TRBJ1-4, with D perhaps TRBD1 (5 bases). The ends were cut back, 5 bases at V and 8 bases at J, with 15 bases in the middle. Germline assignment: CDR1 PRHDT and CDR2 FYEKMQ (reference sequence). The CDR3 loop spans 14 amino acids.

This clone came up a few times. This chain connects TRBV6-5 to TRBJ1-1; 11 nucleotides align to TRBD1. The J segment lost 5 bases and the V segment lost 7 bases, leaving 6 bases of the junction unmatched. The CDR3 loop spans 14 amino acids. Germline-derived CDR1 and CDR2 are MNHEY and SVGAGI. In nucleotides, the CDR3 is TGTGCCAGCATGCCGGGACAGGGGGGGACTGAAGCTTTCTTT. Amino acid sequence: CASMPGQGGTEAFF.

The genes are TRBV5-4 and TRBJ1-1, with unresolved D. Germline values: CDR1 SGHNT, CDR2 YYREEE (reference sequence). CDR3 length equals 15 residues. Trimming cost V 4 bases and J 3 bases, with 16 bases left between them. For the CDR3, the DNA is TGTGCCAGCAGCCCCGAGAGTGGGTCCGACACTGAAGCTTTCTTT. This encodes CASSPESGSDTEAFF. Variable domain in full (rest from reference TRBV5-4 and TRBJ1-1): ETGVTQSPTHLIKTRGQQVTLRCSSQSGHNTVSWYQQALGQGPQFIFQYYREEENGRGNFPPRFSGLQFPNYSSELNVNALELDDSALYLCASSPESGSDTEAFFGQGTRLTVV.

The chain employs TRBV18 and TRBJ2-3, with D tentatively TRBD2 (5 bases). CDR1 is KGHSH, CDR2 LQKENI, per germline. The CDR3 is 15 residues long. Trimming pared 6 bases from V and 0 bases from J, leaving 13 bases between. CDR3 DNA: TGTGCCAGCTCCCTCCTGAGCGGAAGCACAGATACGCAGTATTTT. Its translation is CASSLLSGSTDTQYF.

This chain connects TRBV9 to TRBJ2-7, with D possibly matching TRBD2 (5 bases). There are 14 residues in the CDR3. Between the trimmed V and J ends, which lost 4 bases and 2 bases, there was a span of 13 bases. The germline V gene encodes CDR1 SGDLS and CDR2 YYNGEE. CDR3 coding DNA: TGTGCCAGCAGCCCCCGGACTGCGCCCTACGAGCAGTACTTC. Encoded protein: CASSPRTAPYEQYF.